This T cell receptor (beta chain) was obtained from a study of CD8+CD57+ T cells in acquired aplastic anemia. For the study at large: The study obtained an average of around 2.9 ug of DNA from sorted CD4+ and CD8+ cells.

Findings of the study overall: In common between the patients and the controls were twenty-nine CD8+ CDR3 sequences.

A word on this clonotype: What it binds is not known.

Genomic DNA acted as the template from which TCR beta VDJ combination and CDR3 sequence profiling were carried out. TCRdb reprocessed the reads with MiXCR, giving one entry per CDR3 protein. Altogether 250,000 to 350,000 distinct CDR3 sequences are present, 56% being singletons, with the ten largest covering roughly 1.2%. CDR1 and CDR2 (germline): SGDLS, YYNGEE. The trim removed 1 base at V and 4 bases at J, leaving 3 bases unmatched. This CDR3 is 14 amino acids long. Patients included in sequencing had previously demonstrated CD8+CD57+ cell expansion by flow cytometry. Severe acquired aplastic anemia was present in every patient.

The source of this sequence is a human donor with aplastic anemia. The chain is built from TRBV9 and TRBJ2-7; 9 nucleotides agree with TRBD1. The sample taken for sequencing was sorted CD4+, CD8+, or CD8+CD57+ T cells (not recorded which) from PBMCs. CDR3 DNA sequence: TGTGCCAGCAGCGTATCCGACAGGGGGTACGAGCAGTACTTC. Protein product: CASSVSDRGYEQYF.